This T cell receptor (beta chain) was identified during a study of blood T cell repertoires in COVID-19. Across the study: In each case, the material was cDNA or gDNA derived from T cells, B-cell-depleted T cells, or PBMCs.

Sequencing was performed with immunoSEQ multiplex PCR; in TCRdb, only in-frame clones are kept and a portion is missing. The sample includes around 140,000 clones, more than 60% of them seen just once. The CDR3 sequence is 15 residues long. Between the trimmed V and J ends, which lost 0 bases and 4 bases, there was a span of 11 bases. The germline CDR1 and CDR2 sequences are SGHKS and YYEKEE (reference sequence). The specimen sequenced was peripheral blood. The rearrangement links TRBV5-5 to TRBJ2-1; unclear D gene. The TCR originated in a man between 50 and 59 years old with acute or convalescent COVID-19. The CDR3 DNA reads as TGTGCCAGCAGCTTGGGGGCTGGAACATACAATGAGCAGTTCTTC. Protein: CASSLGAGTYNEQFF.